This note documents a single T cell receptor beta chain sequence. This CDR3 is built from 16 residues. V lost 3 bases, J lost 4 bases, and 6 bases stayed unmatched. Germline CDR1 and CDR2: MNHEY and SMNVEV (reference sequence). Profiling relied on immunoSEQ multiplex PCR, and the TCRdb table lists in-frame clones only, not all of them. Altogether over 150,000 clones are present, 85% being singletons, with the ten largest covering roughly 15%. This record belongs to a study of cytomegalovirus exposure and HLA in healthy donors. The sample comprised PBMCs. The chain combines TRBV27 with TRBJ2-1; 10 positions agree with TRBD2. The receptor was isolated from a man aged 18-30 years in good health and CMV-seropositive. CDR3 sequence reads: CASSLSQRGGYNEQFF. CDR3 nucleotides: TGTGCCAGCAGTTTGTCCCAGCGGGGGGGTTACAATGAGCAGTTCTTC.